A selection of T cell receptor beta chains follows, all from one sample in a study of blood T cell repertoires in COVID-19. The protocol was immunoSEQ multiplex PCR, while the TCRdb copy is restricted to in-frame clones and leaves out a portion. The sample has about 250,000 clones; over 75% are singletons. The source material was PBMCs or T cells enriched from blood (not recorded which). The source is a woman between 45 and 60 years old with acute COVID-19. The CDR3 runs from the conserved cysteine through the conserved F or W. The D gene is left open where the match is weak. For some rows the clone size is stated as once, few or many, or as a class when expanded; others skip it.

DNA	CDR3	D	V	size	J
TGTGCCAGCAGCCGCGACAGAGCTAATGAAAAACTGTTTTTT	CASSRDRANEKLFF	NA	TRBV7-2	NA	TRBJ1-4
TGCAGTGCTAGTCCCCTTTTAGGACAGGGGGACACTGAAGCTTTCTTT	CSASPLLGQGDTEAFF	TRBD1	TRBV20-1	few	TRBJ1-1
TGTGCCAGCACCCTACAGGGCCTGGAGAGGTACGAGCAGTACTTC	CASTLQGLERYEQYF	NA	TRBV6-6	NA	TRBJ2-7
TGTGCCAGCAGTATCTCAGGGCTCTATGGCTACACCTTC	CASSISGLYGYTF	NA	TRBV6-5	NA	TRBJ1-2
TGCGCCAGCAGCCAAGAGGGCCCCCCGACTGGAAACACCATATATTTT	CASSQEGPPTGNTIYF	NA	TRBV4-1	NA	TRBJ1-3
TGTGCCAGCAGTTACGAGACAGGGCAGAACACTGAAGCTTTCTTT	CASSYETGQNTEAFF	TRBD1	TRBV6-5	once	TRBJ1-1
TGTGCCAGCAGCTCCCCAGCGGGGGGGAACGAGCAGTACTTC	CASSSPAGGNEQYF	TRBD2	TRBV7-2	NA	TRBJ2-7
TGTGCCAGCAGTCTAGCGGGGGGGCTATTTTACGCGCAGTATTTT	CASSLAGGLFYAQYF	TRBD2	TRBV2	few	TRBJ2-3
TGTGCCAGCAGTGAACAGGGAATCGTCTATGGCTACACCTTC	CASSEQGIVYGYTF	NA	TRBV6-1	NA	TRBJ1-2
TGTGCCACCTCGTTCCTGGAGGGGGCTCGGCAGCCCCAGCATTTT	CATSFLEGARQPQHF	TRBD1	TRBV6-6	NA	TRBJ1-5
TGTGCCAGTAGTGAGGTCTATCAGCCCCAGCATTTT	CASSEVYQPQHF	NA	TRBV19	once	TRBJ1-5
TGTGCCAGCAGTTACTCAGGGAGAGATCAGCCCCAGCATTTT	CASSYSGRDQPQHF	NA	TRBV6-5	NA	TRBJ1-5
TGCGCCAGCAGCCAAGATCGAGGGGGTCCCCAGCATTTT	CASSQDRGGPQHF	NA	TRBV4-3	NA	TRBJ1-5
TGTGCCAGCAGCCCAGCGACTAGCGGAACCTACAATGAGCAGTTCTTC	CASSPATSGTYNEQFF	TRBD2	TRBV7-6	once	TRBJ2-1